The 21 T cell receptor beta chains below were found in one sample sequenced in a study of blood T cell repertoires in COVID-19. The data were produced by immunoSEQ multiplex PCR, yet TCRdb's version contains in-frame clones alone and is incomplete. This sample has about 250,000 clones, with around 89% found just once. The sequenced sample was PBMCs or T cells enriched from blood (not recorded which). The source of these receptors is a man in his forties or fifties who had recovered from COVID-19.

This chain links TRBV6-6 with TRBJ2-7; D is uncertain. Looked up from germline, CDR1 is MNHNY and CDR2 is SVGAGI (reference sequence). V lost 7 bases and J lost 0, with 16 bases in between. The CDR3 covers 15 residues. CDR3 sequence: CASNELTGYSYEQYF. CDR3 nucleotide sequence: TGTGCCAGCAACGAATTGACGGGTTACTCCTACGAGCAGTACTTC.

This sequence joins TRBV19 and TRBJ1-1; D may be TRBD1 (6 bases). V lost 5 bases to trimming and J lost 0 bases, with 13 bases between them. Germline lookup yields CDR1 LNHDA and CDR2 SQIVND (reference sequence). The length of the CDR3 is 15 residues. CDR3 nucleotides: TGTGCCAGTAGTCCCTGGGGGACAATGAACACTGAAGCTTTCTTT. Translation: CASSPWGTMNTEAFF. Full variable domain (rest looked up from reference TRBV19 and TRBJ1-1): DGGITQSPKYLFRKEGQNVTLSCEQNLNHDAMYWYRQDPGQGLRLIYYSQIVNDFQKGDIAEGYSVSREKKESFPLTVTSAQKNPTAFYLCASSPWGTMNTEAFFGQGTRLTVV.

In this sample, this clone turned up once. V usage is TRBV14 and J usage is TRBJ1-1; D perhaps matches TRBD1 (5 bases). Trimming shortened V by 0 bases and J by 1 base, and 18 bases separated the two germline ends. CDR3 length equals 18 residues. Germline CDR1 reads SGHDN; CDR2 reads FVKESK. CDR3 sequence (DNA): TGTGCCAGCAGCCAAGATTTAGGTGAGTTGACAGCGAACACTGAAGCTTTCTTT. Translated: CASSQDLGELTANTEAFF.

The rearrangement links TRBV7-2 to TRBJ1-2; 9 positions agree with TRBD1. With 5 bases clipped from V and 1 base from J, the junction kept 5 bases outside the gene matches. Looked up from germline, CDR1 is SGHTA and CDR2 is FQGNSA. The CDR3 runs to 15 residues. CDR3 bases: TGTGCCAGCAGCCCCCCGGGACAGGGTAACTATGGCTACACCTTC. Translation gives CASSPPGQGNYGYTF.

The rearrangement joins TRBV27 to TRBJ1-1; 10 bases fit TRBD1. V shed 4 bases and J 4 bases; nucleotides not matched to a gene: 6. The germline gives CDR1 MNHEY, CDR2 SMNVEV (reference sequence). This CDR3 has 15 residues. The CDR3 spells CASSSPGQGTTEAFF. CDR3 sequence (DNA): TGTGCCAGCAGTTCACCGGGACAGGGGACCACTGAAGCTTTCTTT.

V gene TRBV27 combines with J gene TRBJ2-2; TRBD1 aligns across 8 bases. The junction had 5 bases not matched to a gene; V was cut back by 2 bases and J by 3 bases. This CDR3 is built from 16 residues. In germline, CDR1 is MNHEY, CDR2 SMNVEV (reference sequence). The CDR3 nucleotides read TGTGCCAGCAGTTTACGGTCAGGGGGCCACACCGGGGAGCTGTTTTTT. It encodes CASSLRSGGHTGELFF.

The J gene is TRBJ2-3, the V gene TRBV10-3, with 15 positions matching TRBD2. The CDR3 consists of 15 residues. Germline values: CDR1 ENHRY, CDR2 SYGVKD. After removal of 8 bases from V and 4 bases from J, the junction contained 4 bases not matched to a gene. The CDR3 DNA is TGTGCCATCCATGGGACTAGCGGGAGGTCAGATACGCAGTATTTT. It yields the protein CAIHGTSGRSDTQYF.

CDR3 nucleotide sequence: TGCGCCAGCAGCTTGGTGGGACAGGCTAGATCCTCTGGGGCCAACGTCCTGACTTTC. Protein: CASSLVGQARSSGANVLTF. The chain combines TRBV5-1 with TRBJ2-6; 8 positions agree with TRBD1. The length of the CDR3 is 19 residues. Unmatched junction bases numbered 8, after V lost 0 bases and J lost 0 bases. Per germline, CDR1 SGHRS and CDR2 YFSETQ.

The chain couples TRBV4-1 to TRBJ1-1, with no clear D. From germline, CDR1 is MGHRA and CDR2 YSYEKL. This CDR3 has 18 residues. V shed 2 bases and J shed 1 base, with 20 bases lying between them. In DNA form, the CDR3 reads TGCGCCAGCAGCCAACTGATACGTGGCACAGCCCAGAACACTGAAGCTTTCTTT. Translation gives CASSQLIRGTAQNTEAFF.

This sequence joins TRBV10-3 and TRBJ1-2; TRBD1 matches 9 bases. Germline V CDR1 and CDR2: ENHRY, SYGVKD. CDR3 size: 14 residues. Trimming removed 7 bases from V and 4 bases from J; junction bases left unmatched: 7. The CDR3 DNA sequence: TGTGCCATCAATCCGGGACAGGGTGCCTATGGCTACACCTTC. It specifies CAINPGQGAYGYTF.

CDR3 amino acids: CASGLVRLAGAPIVPDTQYF. Here the CDR3 DNA reads TGTGCTAGTGGTTTGGTACGGCTGGCGGGGGCACCAATTGTGCCAGATACGCAGTATTTT. The chain couples TRBV12-5 to TRBJ2-3, with D tentatively TRBD2 (7 bases). This CDR3 region has 20 residues. Germline V gene lookup returns CDR1 LGHNT and CDR2 FRNRAP. Trimming shortened V by 0 bases and J by 4 bases, and 26 bases separated the two germline ends. The full variable domain, its missing parts supplied by reference TRBV12-5 and TRBJ2-3, is DARVTQTPRHKVTEMGQEVTMRCQPILGHNTVFWYRQTMMQGLELLAYFRNRAPLDDSGMPKDRFSAEMPDATLATLKIQPSEPRDSAVYFCASGLVRLAGAPIVPDTQYFGPGTRLTVL.

This sequence joins TRBV20-1 and TRBJ2-2, with D unclear. The CDR3 loop spans 14 amino acids. Germline-derived CDR1 and CDR2 are DFQATT and SNEGSKA (reference sequence). Trimming stripped 3 bases from V and 4 bases from J, with 12 bases between. The CDR3 DNA sequence: TGCAGTGCTAGTCCTCGCCAACTCACCGGGGAGCTGTTTTTT. It specifies CSASPRQLTGELFF.

The rearrangement links TRBV29-1 to TRBJ2-6; 10 bases map to TRBD1. Germline-derived CDR1 and CDR2 are SQVTM and ANQGSEA. The CDR3 sequence is 15 residues long. Losses at the gene ends were 4 bases for V and 4 bases for J; bases not matched to a gene: 4. CDR3 nucleotides: TGCAGCGTTGGACAGGGGGCGGTGGGGGCCAACGTCCTGACTTTC. Its protein is CSVGQGAVGANVLTF.

About this clone itself: Other DNA sequences in the sample encode the same CDR3. The chain employs TRBV28 and TRBJ1-2; 9 nucleotides line up with TRBD1. The CDR3 has 14 amino acids. CDR1 MDHEN and CDR2 SYDVKM come from the germline V gene. Trimming removed 6 bases from V and 0 bases from J; junction bases left unmatched: 2. In DNA, the CDR3 is TGTGCCAGCAGAAGGACAGGGGCTAACTATGGCTACACCTTC. It is translated as CASRRTGANYGYTF.

This rearrangement joins TRBV4-3 to TRBJ1-4; no clear D gene. V was clipped by 3 bases and J by 7 bases, with 18 bases between them. This CDR3 is 16 amino acids long. CDR1 and CDR2 (germline): LGHNA, YSLEER. This CDR3 reads CASSHAYREAGEKLFF. For the CDR3, the DNA is TGCGCCAGCAGCCACGCCTACCGAGAGGCTGGTGAAAAACTGTTTTTT.

This rearrangement joins TRBV2 to TRBJ2-7; TRBD1 aligns across 7 bases. Germline V CDR1 and CDR2: SNHLY, FYNNEI. CDR3 length equals 15 residues. Losses at the gene ends were 6 bases for V and 2 bases for J; bases not matched to a gene: 10. CDR3 in amino acids: CASRRQGARTYEQYF. Written as DNA, the CDR3 is TGTGCCAGCAGACGACAGGGCGCACGCACCTACGAGCAGTACTTC.

The chain has TRBV4-1 and TRBJ1-2; 7 bases agree with TRBD1. The CDR3 spans 14 residues. J was trimmed by 6 bases and V by 0 bases; bases with no gene match: 4. From germline, CDR1 is MGHRA and CDR2 YSYEKL. CDR3 region: CASSQDWDRDGYTF. The CDR3 nucleotides are TGCGCCAGCAGCCAAGATTGGGACAGAGATGGCTACACCTTC.

This chain's CDR3 is CASSQAVYSGQRLTRSYEQYF. The CDR3 region has the DNA TGTGCCAGCAGCCAAGCGGTGTACAGTGGACAGAGGCTTACACGATCCTACGAGCAGTACTTC. The V gene is TRBV4-2, the J gene TRBJ2-7; a possible D gene is TRBD1 (6 bases). CDR3 length: 21 amino acids. Trimming left V 1 base short and J 1 base short, with 29 bases between. In germline, CDR1 is LGHNA, CDR2 YNFKEQ.

This clone appeared once. J is TRBJ2-3 and V is TRBV5-1, with 8 bases aligning to TRBD2. V shed 2 bases, J shed 1 base, and the junction held 0 bases outside the gene matches. Germline CDR1 and CDR2: SGHRS and YFSETQ. This CDR3 spans 14 amino acids. The CDR3 bases are TGCGCCAGCAGCTTTAGCGGGGGCACAGATACGCAGTATTTT. Translated, it gives CASSFSGGTDTQYF.

This clone came up once. This chain connects TRBV5-5 to TRBJ2-7, with D perhaps matching TRBD2 (5 bases). Germline V gene sequence: CDR1 SGHKS, CDR2 YYEKEE (reference sequence). V lost 2 bases and J 4 bases, leaving 7 bases between the germline ends. CDR3 length equals 12 residues. The CDR3 reads CASSFRTYEQYF. CDR3 bases: TGTGCCAGCAGCTTCCGGACTTACGAGCAGTACTTC. The complete variable domain, with remaining parts taken from reference TRBV5-5 and TRBJ2-7, reads DAGVTQSPTHLIKTRGQQVTLRCSPISGHKSVSWYQQVLGQGPQFIFQYYEKEERGRGNFPDRFSARQFPNYSSELNVNALLLGDSALYLCASSFRTYEQYFGPGTRLTVT.

The rearrangement uses TRBV6-5 and TRBJ1-3; D not certain. CDR1 and CDR2 (germline): MNHEY, SVGAGI. The CDR3 length is 14 residues. Trimming removed 7 bases at V and 0 bases at J, with 10 bases between. This chain's CDR3 is CASTTPSSGNTIYF. As DNA, the CDR3 is TGTGCCAGCACCACACCTAGCTCTGGAAACACCATATATTTT.